This TCR beta chain was found in a study of cytomegalovirus exposure and HLA in healthy donors. Study at large: Among the 300 to 500 genotyped donors, more than 70% were placed in the Caucasian-associated ancestry cluster. Study results and caveats: Analysis was carried out at a later point, and it linked a missense DCLRE1C variant to TCR beta V- and J-gene trimming.

Worth noting for this clone: The antigen is unknown.

In germline, CDR1 is SGDLS, CDR2 YYNGEE. V was trimmed by 4 bases and J by 4 bases, leaving 13 bases between them. The CDR3 sequence is 14 residues long. The primer mix had 60 Vbeta and 13 Jbeta primers. The method was immunoSEQ multiplex PCR; TCRdb's version includes in-frame clones alone and lacks a portion of them. The repertoire includes fewer than 150,000 clones, around 83% of them detected once, and about 3.8% sits in the top ten. Specimen: PBMCs. This chain connects TRBV9 to TRBJ2-3; no clear D. The sequence derives from a man aged 35 to 55 in good health and CMV-seropositive. The CDR3 DNA sequence: TGTGCCAGCAGCAGAGGCCAGATTCCAGATACGCAGTATTTT. Its translation: CASSRGQIPDTQYF.